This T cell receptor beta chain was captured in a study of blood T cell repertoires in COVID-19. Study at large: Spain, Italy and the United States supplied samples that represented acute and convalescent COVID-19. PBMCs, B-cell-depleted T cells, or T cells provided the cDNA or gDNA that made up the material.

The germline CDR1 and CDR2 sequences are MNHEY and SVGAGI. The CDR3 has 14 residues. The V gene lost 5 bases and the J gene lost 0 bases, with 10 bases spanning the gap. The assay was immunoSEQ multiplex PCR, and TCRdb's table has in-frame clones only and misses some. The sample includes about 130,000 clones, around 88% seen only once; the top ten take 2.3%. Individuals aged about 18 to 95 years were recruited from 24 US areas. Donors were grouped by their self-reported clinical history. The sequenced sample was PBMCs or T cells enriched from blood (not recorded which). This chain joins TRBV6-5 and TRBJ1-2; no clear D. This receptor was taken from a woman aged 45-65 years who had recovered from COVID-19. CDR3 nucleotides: TGTGCCAGCAGTCGAGCTCGTACTAACTATGGCTACACCTTC. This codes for CASSRARTNYGYTF.